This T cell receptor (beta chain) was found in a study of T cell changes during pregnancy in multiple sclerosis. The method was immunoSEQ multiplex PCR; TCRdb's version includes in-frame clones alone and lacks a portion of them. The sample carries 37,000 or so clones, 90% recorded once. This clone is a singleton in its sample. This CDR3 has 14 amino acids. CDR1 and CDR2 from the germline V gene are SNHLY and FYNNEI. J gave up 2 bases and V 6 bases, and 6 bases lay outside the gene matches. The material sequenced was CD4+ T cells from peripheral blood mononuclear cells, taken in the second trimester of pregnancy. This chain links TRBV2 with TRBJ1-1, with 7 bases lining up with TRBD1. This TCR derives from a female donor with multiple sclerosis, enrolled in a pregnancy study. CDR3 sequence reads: CASRRTGPNTEAFF. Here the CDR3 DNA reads TGTGCCAGCAGGAGGACAGGCCCAAACACTGAAGCTTTCTTT.